The entry below gives a single T cell receptor (beta chain) sequence along with its context. Its antigen specificity is not known. Base quality data are lacking; no much larger clone is found one base away. This record belongs to a study of T cell repertoires in cytomegalovirus infection (dated by TCRdb to about 2019). Regarding the study in general: Peptide stimulations targeted recently identified HLA-C-restricted CMV epitopes, whose presentation resists viral immunomodulation, together with well-studied HLA-B-restricted epitopes. The HLA type of each donor mattered for the analysis, because public TCR beta signatures pointed to carriage of CMV infection along with the matching HLA type. Overall study results and their limits: The ex vivo response was dominated by HLA-C-restricted CMV-specific TCR beta clonotypes, which also provided the single most frequent clonotype in two of eight donors. Carriers of CMV infection plus the relevant HLA type were discriminated by the cumulative frequency of public TCR beta family members in the study cohort and in an independent roughly 370-donor cohort.

The treatment or condition label, read with the paper, signifies: in vitro stimulation with specific CMV peptide epitopes to enrich CMV-specific T cells. TCRdb lists the instrument as Illumina HiSeq 1500. TCRdb redid the processing of the public reads, applying fastp at Q25 and MiXCR, and retained in-frame beta chains. Merged by CDR3 protein, the rows form single entries marked with the most common genes and DNA. The sample data list around 800,000 distinct CDR3 sequences, and about 31% of these were observed just once. The top ten clones comprise roughly 12% of the sample. This receptor was obtained from a human donor in good health (CMV status not recorded). Some clones in this sample may be carry-over from other donors' samples. The sequencing here drew on cultured CD8+ T cells from PBMCs, taken from culture after CMV antigen stimulation.

The CDR3 in this case is CASKILRAENTEAFF. Read as DNA, the sequence is TGTGCCAGCAAAATTCTAAGGGCGGAGAACACTGAAGCTTTCTTT. The V and J genes are TRBV6-1 and TRBJ1-1; no D gene call is confident. According to the germline V gene, CDR1 reads MNHNS and CDR2 reads SASEGT. Cut back by 7 bases and 1 base, the V and J ends lie 16 bases apart. The CDR3, from cysteine to phenylalanine, totals 15 residues. Only the CDR3 part of the read is kept: 45 bases, read in frame from the first base.